These T cell receptor beta chains were read from a single sample in a study of PD-L1 blockade in urothelial cancer. Sequencing was performed with immunoSEQ multiplex PCR; in TCRdb, only in-frame clones are kept and a portion is missing. The sample shows 46,000 or so clones, about 86% of them seen only once. Sequenced material: PBMCs, taken around atezolizumab (anti-PD-L1) treatment. The receptors derive from a man aged 60 to 69 with urothelial cancer. Both conserved end residues are part of each CDR3. Fields, in order: V gene, clone size, D gene, J gene, CDR3 protein, CDR3 DNA. D genes are given only for firm matches. The size field is filled for only some rows; it gives once, few, many or a size class.

>TRBV5-8|NA|TRBD1|TRBJ1-4
CASSLHRGGANEKLFF
TGTGCCAGCAGCCTCCACAGGGGCGGAGCTAATGAAAAACTGTTTTTT
>TRBV27|NA|TRBD2|TRBJ2-3
CASSLGASGGRRTQYF
TGTGCCAGCAGTTTAGGGGCTAGCGGGGGGCGGAGAACGCAGTATTTT
>TRBV5-4|NA|TRBD2|TRBJ2-7
CASSLSVAGGQYEQYF
TGTGCCAGCAGCTTGTCGGTAGCGGGGGGGCAGTACGAGCAGTACTTC
>TRBV5-1|NA|TRBD1|TRBJ2-2
CASSLAGQGRTGELFF
TGCGCCAGCAGCTTGGCGGGACAGGGGAGGACCGGGGAGCTGTTTTTT
>TRBV5-1|NA|TRBD2|TRBJ2-3
CASSLAPGGRDTQYF
TGCGCCAGCAGCTTGGCGCCGGGGGGGCGGGATACGCAGTATTTT
>TRBV12-2|NA|NA|TRBJ1-4
CASRLAIPQGADEKLFF
TGTGCAAGTCGCTTAGCGATACCTCAGGGGGCAGATGAAAAACTGTTTTTT
>TRBV5-5|few|NA|TRBJ1-2
CASSPRPEQQGYGYTF
TGTGCCAGCAGCCCCCGTCCTGAACAACAGGGTTATGGCTACACCTTC
>TRBV6-1|NA|NA|TRBJ2-3
CASSVFRQGTDTQYF
TGTGCCAGCAGTGTATTTCGACAGGGCACAGATACGCAGTATTTT
>TRBV5-1|NA|NA|TRBJ1-5
CASSLAGVGNQPQHF
TGCGCCAGCAGCTTGGCAGGGGTAGGGAATCAGCCCCAGCATTTT
>TRBV2|NA|NA|TRBJ1-1
CASSPTDLNTEAFF
TGTGCCAGCAGTCCCACAGATTTGAACACTGAAGCTTTCTTT
>TRBV4-1|NA|NA|TRBJ2-3
CASSRSGSLDTDTQYF
TGCGCCAGCAGCCGCTCAGGATCACTTGATACAGATACGCAGTATTTT
>TRBV7-2|NA|NA|TRBJ1-5
CASSLAARGGQPQHF
TGTGCCAGCAGCTTAGCCGCCAGGGGAGGGCAGCCCCAGCATTTT
>TRBV7-2|NA|NA|TRBJ2-5
CASSSLGGQETQYF
TGTGCCAGCAGCTCATTGGGCGGGCAAGAGACCCAGTACTTC
>TRBV19|NA|NA|TRBJ2-1
CASSISLGNEQFF
TGTGCCAGTAGTATATCACTAGGTAATGAGCAGTTCTTC
>TRBV6-1|NA|NA|TRBJ1-5
CASTAGSNQPQHF
TGTGCCAGCACCGCGGGCAGCAATCAGCCCCAGCATTTT
>TRBV6-1|NA|TRBD1|TRBJ1-1
CASRMTRDRGTEAFF
TGTGCCAGCAGGATGACCCGGGACAGGGGGACTGAAGCTTTCTTT
>TRBV30|NA|TRBD1|TRBJ1-3
CAWSGGTGASYGNTIYF
TGTGCCTGGAGTGGGGGGACAGGGGCGTCCTATGGAAACACCATATATTTT
>TRBV29-1|NA|TRBD1|TRBJ1-2
CSVEDARQGNYGYTF
TGCAGCGTTGAAGACGCACGACAGGGGAACTATGGCTACACCTTC
>TRBV5-5|NA|TRBD1|TRBJ1-1
CASSDPDRANTEAFF
TGTGCCAGCAGCGACCCGGACAGGGCTAACACTGAAGCTTTCTTT
>TRBV5-1|NA|NA|TRBJ2-7
CASSRSSQSMNYEQYF
TGCGCCAGCAGCCGATCTAGTCAGTCGATGAACTACGAGCAGTACTTC
>TRBV29-1|once|NA|TRBJ1-2
CSVADSVYGYTF
TGCAGCGTTGCTGACTCAGTCTATGGCTACACCTTC
>TRBV19|NA|NA|TRBJ1-5
CASTPPGRVGQPQHF
TGTGCCAGTACCCCCCCGGGAAGGGTTGGGCAGCCCCAGCATTTT
>TRBV4-2|NA|NA|TRBJ1-6
CASSQAENAGSPLHF
TGTGCCAGCAGCCAAGCCGAGAATGCGGGTTCACCCCTCCACTTT
>TRBV14|many|NA|TRBJ2-7
CASSQPVSLYEQYF
TGTGCCAGCAGCCAACCAGTCTCCCTCTACGAGCAGTACTTC
>TRBV20-1|NA|NA|TRBJ2-1
CSARGGRMQFF
TGCAGTGCTAGGGGGGGACGGATGCAGTTCTTC
>TRBV19|NA|TRBD1|TRBJ2-2
CASGQGLNTGELFF
TGTGCCAGTGGACAGGGATTAAACACCGGGGAGCTGTTTTTT
>TRBV28|NA|TRBD1|TRBJ2-7
CASSSADRDLIEQYF
TGTGCCAGCAGTTCGGCCGACAGGGACCTAATCGAGCAGTACTTC
>TRBV6-1|NA|NA|TRBJ2-7
CASRTTGEGEQYF
TGTGCCAGCAGAACGACAGGGGAGGGCGAGCAGTACTTC
>TRBV21-1|NA|NA|TRBJ1-1
CASSKVGIRAHKMNTEAFF
TGTGCCAGCAGCAAAGTGGGGATCAGGGCCCATAAAATGAACACTGAAGCTTTCTTT
>TRBV7-2|NA|TRBD1|TRBJ2-2
CASSLVSQGANTGELFF
TGTGCCAGCAGCTTAGTTAGTCAGGGGGCAAACACCGGGGAGCTGTTTTTT
>TRBV6-5|NA|TRBD1|TRBJ1-1
CASNRGQGLNTEAFF
TGTGCCAGCAACCGTGGACAGGGGTTGAACACTGAAGCTTTCTTT
>TRBV7-9|NA|NA|TRBJ2-7
CASSLGIGLYAGEQYF
TGTGCCAGCAGCTTAGGTATCGGCCTCTACGCGGGAGAGCAGTACTTC
>TRBV7-9|few|NA|TRBJ1-2
CASSLGGQNYGYTF
TGTGCCAGCAGCTTAGGGGGGCAGAACTATGGCTACACCTTC
>TRBV7-2|medium-sized|TRBD1|TRBJ1-2
CASSIGTGTEGAYTF
TGTGCCAGCAGCATAGGGACCGGGACAGAAGGAGCCTACACCTTC
>TRBV7-3|NA|NA|TRBJ2-5
CASSLYGPQETQYF
TGTGCCAGCAGCTTATATGGGCCCCAAGAGACCCAGTACTTC
>TRBV28|NA|TRBD2|TRBJ2-2
CASRLAGGSGELFF
TGTGCCAGCAGACTAGCGGGGGGATCCGGGGAGCTGTTTTTT
>TRBV19|NA|TRBD1|TRBJ1-5
CASSMRQGSNQPQHF
TGTGCCAGTAGTATGAGACAGGGGAGCAATCAGCCCCAGCATTTT
>TRBV7-2|NA|NA|TRBJ2-5
CASRSGLGGVETQYF
TGTGCCAGCAGATCAGGCCTCGGGGGAGTGGAGACCCAGTACTTC
>TRBV4-1|NA|NA|TRBJ1-6
CASSRTVAGKMSSYNSPLHF
TGCGCCAGCAGCCGAACCGTAGCAGGGAAGATGAGCTCCTATAATTCACCCCTCCACTTT
>TRBV11-3|NA|TRBD2|TRBJ2-3
CASSLGLASGTQADTQYF
TGTGCCAGCAGCTTAGGTTTGGCTAGCGGGACTCAAGCAGATACGCAGTATTTT
>TRBV5-1|NA|TRBD1|TRBJ2-7
CASSFGTGINEQYF
TGCGCCAGCAGTTTTGGGACAGGGATAAACGAGCAGTACTTC
>TRBV29-1|NA|TRBD1|TRBJ2-3
CSVDKSGRGWTDTQYF
TGCAGCGTTGACAAGTCGGGCAGGGGGTGGACAGATACGCAGTATTTT
>TRBV11-2|NA|TRBD1|TRBJ2-3
CASSLWRTGGGGTDTQYF
TGTGCCAGCAGCTTATGGAGGACAGGGGGCGGAGGGACAGATACGCAGTATTTT
>TRBV5-8|NA|TRBD1|TRBJ2-7
CASSSNRDSTNYEQYF
TGTGCCAGCAGTTCTAACCGGGACAGTACAAACTACGAGCAGTACTTC
>TRBV6-6|NA|TRBD2|TRBJ2-2
CASSSGLVNTGELFF
TGTGCCAGCAGTTCAGGACTAGTGAACACCGGGGAGCTGTTTTTT
>TRBV5-1|few|NA|TRBJ2-5
CASSLGGGETQYF
TGCGCCAGCAGCTTGGGAGGAGGGGAGACCCAGTACTTC
>TRBV10-1|NA|NA|TRBJ2-3
CASSDFGDTQYF
TGCGCCAGCAGTGATTTCGGAGATACGCAGTATTTT
>TRBV6-1|NA|TRBD1|TRBJ1-5
CASSELQGNQPQHF
TGTGCCAGCAGTGAGCTACAGGGGAATCAGCCCCAGCATTTT